Listed below are T cell receptor beta chains from one sample, sequenced in a study of cytotoxic CD8 clonotypes in ibrutinib-treated CLL. Clones were read by immunoSEQ multiplex PCR, and TCRdb kept only the in-frame ones, dropping some. The sample records approximately 350,000 clones, 67% being singletons. Sequences were derived from PBMCs, sampled after 36 months of ibrutinib treatment. The receptor source for this set is a human donor with chronic lymphocytic leukemia. Both conserved end residues are part of each CDR3. The D gene is left open where the match is weak. Clone size is stated in some rows and not others, as once, few, many or a class when expanded.

J	V	size	length	D	DNA	CDR3
TRBJ1-3	TRBV9	.	16	.	TGTGCCAGCAGCGTAGCAGGGTTTCTCCCTGGAAACACCATATATTTT	CASSVAGFLPGNTIYF
TRBJ1-1	TRBV7-2	.	12	.	TGTGCCAGCAGCTTAGGAGGGTCGTCTGCTTTCTTT	CASSLGGSSAFF
TRBJ2-5	TRBV5-1	.	16	.	TGCGCCAGCAGCTCTAAGGGAAAAGAAAGCCAAGAGACCCAGTACTTC	CASSSKGKESQETQYF
TRBJ1-2	TRBV13	.	15	TRBD1	TGTGCCAGCAGCTTATCTCCAGGGGGGAACTATGGCTACACCTTC	CASSLSPGGNYGYTF
TRBJ2-1	TRBV4-1	few	13	.	TGCGCCAGCAGATCGGACAGCTACAATGAGCAGTTCTTC	CASRSDSYNEQFF
TRBJ2-3	TRBV6-1	.	12	.	TGTGCCAGCAGTACAGGGTTCGATACGCAGTATTTT	CASSTGFDTQYF
TRBJ2-2	TRBV4-1	once	17	.	TGCGCCAGCAGCCAAGAAACTTTCGGGGGCAACACCGGGGAGCTGTTTTTT	CASSQETFGGNTGELFF
TRBJ2-2	TRBV10-3	.	16	.	TGTGCCATCAGTGAGTCTTTCGGGGCGAACACCGGGGAGCTGTTTTTT	CAISESFGANTGELFF
TRBJ2-5	TRBV27	.	17	TRBD2	TGTGCCAGCAGTCCCTTTCGACTAGCGGGGGTCCAAGAGACCCAGTACTTC	CASSPFRLAGVQETQYF
TRBJ2-3	TRBV18	.	16	.	TGTGCCAGCTCACCAGACGGACTTAGAAGCACAGATACGCAGTATTTT	CASSPDGLRSTDTQYF
TRBJ1-2	TRBV6-4	once	12	TRBD1	TGTGCCAGCAGCCGACAGGGGTTTGGCTACACCTTC	CASSRQGFGYTF
TRBJ2-7	TRBV5-1	.	15	.	TGCGCCAGCAGCTTGGGGCAGATTGCCTCCTACGAGCAGTACTTC	CASSLGQIASYEQYF
TRBJ2-7	TRBV5-1	few	14	.	TGCGCCAGCAGCCCCAGGGTTCGCGGCGACGAGCAGTACTTC	CASSPRVRGDEQYF
TRBJ2-5	TRBV7-8	.	15	.	TGTGCCAGCAGCTTAGGGACCGGACGGCAAGAGACCCAGTACTTC	CASSLGTGRQETQYF
TRBJ1-1	TRBV29-1	.	13	.	TGCAGCGTTGTCGCAGGAGCGAACACTGAAGCTTTCTTT	CSVVAGANTEAFF
TRBJ2-1	TRBV2	.	16	TRBD2	TGTGCCAGCAGGACGGAACTAGCGGGCTCCTACAATGAGCAGTTCTTC	CASRTELAGSYNEQFF
TRBJ2-7	TRBV6-5	.	15	.	TGTGCCAGCAGTTACTCCCAGCAGAGCTCCTACGAGCAGTACTTC	CASSYSQQSSYEQYF
TRBJ1-1	TRBV29-1	once	14	TRBD1	TGCAGCGTTGGGGGACAGGGGGTGAACACTGAAGCTTTCTTT	CSVGGQGVNTEAFF
TRBJ2-5	TRBV6-6	.	14	.	TGTGCCAGCCAGCGGCGCGGGCCCCAAGAGACCCAGTACTTC	CASQRRGPQETQYF
TRBJ2-7	TRBV6-5	.	10	.	TGTGCCAGCGGGGCCTACGAGCAGTACTTC	CASGAYEQYF